These T cell receptor beta chains were read from a single sample in a study of cytotoxic CD8 clonotypes in ibrutinib-treated CLL. Produced via immunoSEQ multiplex PCR; TCRdb's table is partial and in-frame only. The sample consists of about 200,000 clones, 55% to 85% of them appearing once. Sequenced here: PBMCs, sampled after 24 months of ibrutinib treatment. These receptors all come from a human donor with chronic lymphocytic leukemia. Both conserved end residues are part of each CDR3. A D gene is named only where the DNA matches it firmly. A clone size is listed for some rows: how often the clone was seen (once, few, many), or a class if it is expanded.

d_gene: NA; len: 13; abundance: few; j_gene: TRBJ1-2; v_gene: TRBV29-1; CDR3nt: TGCAGCGTTGAAAGGGTGCTTGGCTATGGCTACACCTTC; CDR3aa: CSVERVLGYGYTF
d_gene: NA; len: 14; abundance: NA; j_gene: TRBJ2-2; v_gene: TRBV5-1; CDR3nt: TGCGCCAGCAGCTTGGCCTTCGTAATCGGGGAGCTGTTTTTT; CDR3aa: CASSLAFVIGELFF
d_gene: TRBD1; len: 17; abundance: many; j_gene: TRBJ2-2; v_gene: TRBV10-3; CDR3nt: TGTGCCATCAGCGGAACAGGGGGCGGCTGGGACACCGGGGAGCTGTTTTTT; CDR3aa: CAISGTGGGWDTGELFF
d_gene: TRBD2; len: 18; abundance: NA; j_gene: TRBJ2-7; v_gene: TRBV27; CDR3nt: TGTGCCAGCAGGTTACGGGGACTAGCGGGAGTTGGGTCCTACGAGCAGTACTTC; CDR3aa: CASRLRGLAGVGSYEQYF
d_gene: TRBD1; len: 18; abundance: once; j_gene: TRBJ1-2; v_gene: TRBV7-9; CDR3nt: TGTGCCAGCAGCTTAGGACAGGGGGCGCGTATTCGATTCTATGGCTACACCTTC; CDR3aa: CASSLGQGARIRFYGYTF
d_gene: NA; len: 13; abundance: NA; j_gene: TRBJ2-7; v_gene: TRBV6-5; CDR3nt: TGTGCCAGCAGCCCCGGGGGCTCCTACGAGCAGTACTTC; CDR3aa: CASSPGGSYEQYF
d_gene: NA; len: 13; abundance: few; j_gene: TRBJ1-5; v_gene: TRBV6-1; CDR3nt: TGTGCCATTTCACTTTATAGCAATCAGCCCCAGCATTTT; CDR3aa: CAISLYSNQPQHF
d_gene: NA; len: 12; abundance: few; j_gene: TRBJ2-7; v_gene: TRBV18; CDR3nt: TGTGCCAGCTCACCAATTAGAGACGAGCAGTACTTC; CDR3aa: CASSPIRDEQYF
d_gene: NA; len: 16; abundance: NA; j_gene: TRBJ2-3; v_gene: TRBV5-4; CDR3nt: TGTGCCAGCAGCTTGGGCCCAGGCGGCGTTACAGATACGCAGTATTTT; CDR3aa: CASSLGPGGVTDTQYF
d_gene: NA; len: 14; abundance: once; j_gene: TRBJ2-5; v_gene: TRBV6-1; CDR3nt: TGTGCCAGCAGTGAAGCGGGCTGGTTCCAGTCCAGGGACTTC; CDR3aa: CASSEAGWFQSRDF
d_gene: TRBD2; len: 16; abundance: NA; j_gene: TRBJ2-3; v_gene: TRBV2; CDR3nt: TGTGCCAGCGCTAGCGGGTCCTCGGCTGCGAGAGATACGCAGTATTTT; CDR3aa: CASASGSSAARDTQYF
d_gene: NA; len: 18; abundance: once; j_gene: TRBJ2-1; v_gene: TRBV11-2; CDR3nt: TGTGCCAGCAGCTTCCGCCGTTGGGCTAGCGCCCCCGAGGATGAGCAGTTCTTC; CDR3aa: CASSFRRWASAPEDEQFF
d_gene: NA; len: 15; abundance: NA; j_gene: TRBJ1-2; v_gene: TRBV18; CDR3nt: TGTGCCAGCTCACCAGTTGCGGACGGAAGCTATGGCTACACCTTC; CDR3aa: CASSPVADGSYGYTF
d_gene: NA; len: 13; abundance: NA; j_gene: TRBJ2-3; v_gene: TRBV19; CDR3nt: TGTGCCAGTAAGCAGCGGAACACAGATACGCAGTATTTT; CDR3aa: CASKQRNTDTQYF
d_gene: TRBD1; len: 15; abundance: NA; j_gene: TRBJ1-1; v_gene: TRBV9; CDR3nt: TGTGCCAGCAGCCCTCGGGACAGGGAGAACACTGAAGCTTTCTTT; CDR3aa: CASSPRDRENTEAFF
d_gene: TRBD1; len: 16; abundance: NA; j_gene: TRBJ2-7; v_gene: TRBV7-9; CDR3nt: TGTGCCAGCAGCTCCCCCCCGGGACAGGGGGAATACGAGCAGTACTTC; CDR3aa: CASSSPPGQGEYEQYF
d_gene: NA; len: 13; abundance: NA; j_gene: TRBJ1-4; v_gene: TRBV30; CDR3nt: TGTGCCTGGAGTGTGCGGTTTAATGAAAAACTGTTTTTT; CDR3aa: CAWSVRFNEKLFF
d_gene: NA; len: 15; abundance: NA; j_gene: TRBJ1-5; v_gene: TRBV6-1; CDR3nt: TGTGCCAGCAGTGATAGGGGACCGGACAATCAGCCCCAGCATTTT; CDR3aa: CASSDRGPDNQPQHF
d_gene: NA; len: 13; abundance: once; j_gene: TRBJ2-3; v_gene: TRBV25-1; CDR3nt: TGTGCCAGCAGTGAATTGATCGGGGGTACGCAGTATTTT; CDR3aa: CASSELIGGTQYF
d_gene: NA; len: 14; abundance: once; j_gene: TRBJ2-7; v_gene: TRBV6-6; CDR3nt: TGTGCCAGCAGGGGGCGGACCCATACCTACGAGCAGTACTTC; CDR3aa: CASRGRTHTYEQYF
d_gene: NA; len: 16; abundance: NA; j_gene: TRBJ2-2; v_gene: TRBV7-2; CDR3nt: TGTGCCAGCAGTTTTAACAGGAGGGCGAACACCGGGGAGCTGTTTTTT; CDR3aa: CASSFNRRANTGELFF
d_gene: NA; len: 12; abundance: NA; j_gene: TRBJ2-5; v_gene: TRBV6-1; CDR3nt: TGTGCCAGCAGTTTGTTTCGAGAGACCCAGTACTTC; CDR3aa: CASSLFRETQYF
d_gene: TRBD1; len: 17; abundance: NA; j_gene: TRBJ2-2; v_gene: TRBV5-1; CDR3nt: TGCGCCAGTATGGACAGGGGAATGGTCGGGGACACCGGGGAGCTGTTTTTT; CDR3aa: CASMDRGMVGDTGELFF
d_gene: NA; len: 15; abundance: NA; j_gene: TRBJ1-3; v_gene: TRBV7-2; CDR3nt: TGTGCCAGCAGCTTAGATAGATACACTGGAAACACCATATATTTT; CDR3aa: CASSLDRYTGNTIYF
d_gene: NA; len: 16; abundance: NA; j_gene: TRBJ2-1; v_gene: TRBV7-6; CDR3nt: TGTGCCAGCAGCTTAGGTTTCCGGGACCAGAAGGATGAGCAGTTCTTC; CDR3aa: CASSLGFRDQKDEQFF
d_gene: NA; len: 14; abundance: NA; j_gene: TRBJ2-7; v_gene: TRBV27; CDR3nt: TGTGCCAGCAGCAACGACAGAGACTTCTACGAGCAGTACTTC; CDR3aa: CASSNDRDFYEQYF
d_gene: NA; len: 13; abundance: NA; j_gene: TRBJ2-1; v_gene: TRBV6-5; CDR3nt: TGTGCCAGCAGTTACGGGGGCCCATATGAGCAGTTCTTC; CDR3aa: CASSYGGPYEQFF
d_gene: NA; len: 14; abundance: NA; j_gene: TRBJ2-1; v_gene: TRBV5-4; CDR3nt: TGTGCCAGCAGCCTACAGACTAGTGCCGATGAGCAGTTCTTC; CDR3aa: CASSLQTSADEQFF
d_gene: TRBD1; len: 15; abundance: once; j_gene: TRBJ1-1; v_gene: TRBV19; CDR3nt: TGTGCCAGTAGCCTTACCGGGACAGGGAACACTGAAGCTTTCTTT; CDR3aa: CASSLTGTGNTEAFF
d_gene: NA; len: 12; abundance: NA; j_gene: TRBJ1-1; v_gene: TRBV5-4; CDR3nt: TGTGCCAGCAGCAGGGTGAACACTGAAGCTTTCTTT; CDR3aa: CASSRVNTEAFF
d_gene: TRBD2; len: 19; abundance: NA; j_gene: TRBJ2-1; v_gene: TRBV4-1; CDR3nt: TGCGCCAGCAGCCAGGCGGATCTAGCGGGAGTTCGCTCCTACAATGAGCAGTTCTTC; CDR3aa: CASSQADLAGVRSYNEQFF
d_gene: NA; len: 15; abundance: NA; j_gene: TRBJ2-4; v_gene: TRBV29-1; CDR3nt: TGCAGCGTGTTGTGGACAAATTTAGCCAAAAACATTCAGTACTTC; CDR3aa: CSVLWTNLAKNIQYF
d_gene: NA; len: 17; abundance: NA; j_gene: TRBJ2-1; v_gene: TRBV4-2; CDR3nt: TGTGCCAGCAGCCAAGGAAAAGACGGGACGACGAAGAATGAGCAGTTCTTC; CDR3aa: CASSQGKDGTTKNEQFF
d_gene: NA; len: 16; abundance: NA; j_gene: TRBJ1-1; v_gene: TRBV5-4; CDR3nt: TGTGCCAGCAGCTTGGGGAAAGGAGACTTTAACCCTGAAGCTTTCTTT; CDR3aa: CASSLGKGDFNPEAFF
d_gene: NA; len: 15; abundance: NA; j_gene: TRBJ2-2; v_gene: TRBV9; CDR3nt: TGTGCCAGCAGCGTAGGTGACTTTCTGTGGGGGGAGCTGTTTTTT; CDR3aa: CASSVGDFLWGELFF
d_gene: TRBD2; len: 14; abundance: once; j_gene: TRBJ2-1; v_gene: TRBV6-5; CDR3nt: TGTGCCAGCATCACTAGCGGGAGAGACTATGAGCAGTTCTTC; CDR3aa: CASITSGRDYEQFF
d_gene: NA; len: 15; abundance: NA; j_gene: TRBJ1-1; v_gene: TRBV10-3; CDR3nt: TGTGCCATCAGTGAGCGGGACAAACCGAACACTGAAGCTTTCTTT; CDR3aa: CAISERDKPNTEAFF
d_gene: NA; len: 12; abundance: NA; j_gene: TRBJ2-7; v_gene: TRBV5-1; CDR3nt: TGCGCCAGCAGGGCAGGTGCCTACGAGCAGTACTTC; CDR3aa: CASRAGAYEQYF
d_gene: NA; len: 16; abundance: once; j_gene: TRBJ1-3; v_gene: TRBV7-3; CDR3nt: TGTGCCAGCAGCTTAACGGGTGGGACAACTGGAAACACCATATATTTT; CDR3aa: CASSLTGGTTGNTIYF
d_gene: TRBD1; len: 15; abundance: NA; j_gene: TRBJ1-4; v_gene: TRBV18; CDR3nt: TGTGCCAGCTCACCCTTGACAGGGGGCGAAGAAAAACTGTTTTTT; CDR3aa: CASSPLTGGEEKLFF
d_gene: NA; len: 15; abundance: NA; j_gene: TRBJ2-1; v_gene: TRBV6-5; CDR3nt: TGTGCCAGCAGTTGGGGGGTTGTGGGCTACAATGAGCAGTTCTTC; CDR3aa: CASSWGVVGYNEQFF
d_gene: NA; len: 16; abundance: NA; j_gene: TRBJ2-5; v_gene: TRBV7-2; CDR3nt: TGTGCCAGCAGCTTCCCCCGCCTCAGGAATCAAGAGACCCAGTACTTC; CDR3aa: CASSFPRLRNQETQYF
d_gene: NA; len: 16; abundance: NA; j_gene: TRBJ2-7; v_gene: TRBV9; CDR3nt: TGTGCCAGCAGCGTGACCACACAAACCGGGGCCTACGAGCAGTACTTC; CDR3aa: CASSVTTQTGAYEQYF
d_gene: NA; len: 14; abundance: NA; j_gene: TRBJ1-2; v_gene: TRBV6-4; CDR3nt: TGTGCCAGCAGTGACTCAAGGCAATCTGGACGCTACACCTTC; CDR3aa: CASSDSRQSGRYTF